Listed here is a single TCR beta chain. TCRdb reanalysed the 5' RACE reads using MiXCR and keeps one entry per CDR3 protein. The table shows 400,000 or so distinct CDR3 sequences, with about 17% occurring only once. The data stem from a study of T cells after yellow fever vaccination. This specimen consisted of PBMCs, obtained before the yellow fever booster vaccination. The receptor's source is a man younger than 35 who received the YFV17D yellow fever vaccine.

CDR3 nucleotides: TGCGCCAGCAGCCAAGGGATTAACGCACCGGGACTCATCTTCTCTGGGGCCAACGTCCTGACTTTC. It specifies CASSQGINAPGLIFSGANVLTF. The chain uses TRBV4-3 and TRBJ2-6, with a possible D match to TRBD2 (6 bases). This CDR3 region has 22 residues. The V end lost 1 base, the J end lost 0 bases, and 25 bases lay between the germline ends. The germline V gene encodes CDR1 LGHNA and CDR2 YSLEER.